This T cell receptor beta chain is from a study of response to subunit inactivated influenza vaccine. MiXCR was run by TCRdb on the RT-PCR reads, yielding one entry per CDR3 protein. The repertoire holds just under 550,000 distinct CDR3 sequences, with 20% to 25% as singletons. The germline V gene encodes CDR1 LGHNA and CDR2 YNFKEQ. The CDR3 extends over 13 amino acids. V lost 0 bases and J 4 bases, leaving 5 bases between the germline ends. This clonotype was counted ten times or more. The same data also contributed to another study, on T cells expressing NK-cell markers. That source reports: The cDNA for TCR beta came from 5'RACE template switching with UMIs.

The starting material was CD4+ T cells sorted from PBMCs, obtained 11 to 12 days after vaccination. This TCR derives from a man aged 45-60 years who received an inactivated influenza vaccine. The chain recombines TRBV4-2 with TRBJ2-3, with D unresolved. The CDR3 spells CASSQDWSDTQYF. CDR3 bases: TGTGCCAGCAGCCAAGATTGGTCAGATACGCAGTATTTT.